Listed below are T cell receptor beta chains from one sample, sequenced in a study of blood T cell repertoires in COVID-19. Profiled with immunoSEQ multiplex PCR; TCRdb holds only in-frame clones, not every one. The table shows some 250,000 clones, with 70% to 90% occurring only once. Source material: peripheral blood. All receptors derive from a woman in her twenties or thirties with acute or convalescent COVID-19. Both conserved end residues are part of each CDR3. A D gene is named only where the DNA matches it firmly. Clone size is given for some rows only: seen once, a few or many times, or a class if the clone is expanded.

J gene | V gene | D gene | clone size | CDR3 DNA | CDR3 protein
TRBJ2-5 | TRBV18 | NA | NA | TGTGCCAGCTCACCAGGCAGGCTGCAAGAGACCCAGTACTTC | CASSPGRLQETQYF
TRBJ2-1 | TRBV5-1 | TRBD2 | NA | TGCGCCAGCAGCTTGGGAGCTAGCGGGAGGGCGTACAATGAGCAGTTCTTC | CASSLGASGRAYNEQFF
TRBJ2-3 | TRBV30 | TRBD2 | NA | TGTGCCTGGAGTGTACAACGCGGGAGAGCGGATACGCAGTATTTT | CAWSVQRGRADTQYF
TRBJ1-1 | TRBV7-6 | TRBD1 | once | TGTGCCAGCAGCCCACAGGGGCAGGCTTTCTTT | CASSPQGQAFF
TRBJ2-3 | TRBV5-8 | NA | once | TGTGCCAGCAGCTTGCCTGGCGCGGGCCTTCGAGATACGCAGTATTTT | CASSLPGAGLRDTQYF
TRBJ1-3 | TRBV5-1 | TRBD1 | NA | TGCGCCAGCAGCCCACAGGGGACTGGAAACACCATATATTTT | CASSPQGTGNTIYF
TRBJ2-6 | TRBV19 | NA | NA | TGTGCCAGTAGACTAGGGACAAGTCGCTCTGGGGCCAACGTCCTGACTTTC | CASRLGTSRSGANVLTF
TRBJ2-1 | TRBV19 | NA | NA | TGTGCCAGTAGTATAGATAGGGGGAACCTCAATGAGCAGTTCTTC | CASSIDRGNLNEQFF
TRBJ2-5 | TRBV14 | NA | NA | TGTGCCAGCAGCCAACGGGACTTCCAAGAGACCCAGTACTTC | CASSQRDFQETQYF
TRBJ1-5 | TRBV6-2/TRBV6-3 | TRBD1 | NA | TGTGCCAGCAGTTACGACAGGGGGTTAATTAGCAATCAGCCCCAGCATTTT | CASSYDRGLISNQPQHF
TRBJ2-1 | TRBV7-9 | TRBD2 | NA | TGTGCCAGCAGCGTAACGGCCGGGACTAGCGGCTACAATGAGCAGTTCTTC | CASSVTAGTSGYNEQFF
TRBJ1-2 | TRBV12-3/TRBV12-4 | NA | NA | TGTGCCAGCAGTTTGGGGGCGAGAGGCTACACCTTC | CASSLGARGYTF
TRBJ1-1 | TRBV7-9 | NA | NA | TGTGCCAGCAGCCTTAGACTTCCCATGAACACTGAAGCTTTCTTT | CASSLRLPMNTEAFF
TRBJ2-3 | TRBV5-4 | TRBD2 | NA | TGTGCCAGCAGCTTATTGGGACTAGCGGGAGGGAGCACAGATACGCAGTATTTT | CASSLLGLAGGSTDTQYF
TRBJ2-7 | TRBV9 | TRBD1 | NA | TGTGCCAGCAGCGTAGGAGGGGACAGGAGCTCCTACGAGCAGTACTTC | CASSVGGDRSSYEQYF
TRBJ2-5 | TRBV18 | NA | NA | TGTGCCAGCTCAGGGGCGTTGGAGACCCAGTACTTC | CASSGALETQYF
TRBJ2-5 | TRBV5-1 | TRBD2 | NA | TGCGCCAGCAGCTTAGGCCTAGCGGAGACGGGGGCCCAGTACTTC | CASSLGLAETGAQYF
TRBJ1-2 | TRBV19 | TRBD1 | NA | TGTGCCAGTAGTGCCCGGACAGGGGGCTTCGAGAACTATGGCTACACCTTC | CASSARTGGFENYGYTF
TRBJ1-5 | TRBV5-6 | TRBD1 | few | TGTGCCAGCAGCTTTACTGGGGGGCCGGGACAGGGTGCTCAGCCCCAGCATTTT | CASSFTGGPGQGAQPQHF
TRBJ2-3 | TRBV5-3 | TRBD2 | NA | TGTGCCAGAAGCTTGGTGCAGGGGGTAACTAGCGGGAGCACAGATACGCAGTATTTT | CARSLVQGVTSGSTDTQYF
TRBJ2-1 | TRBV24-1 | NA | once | TGTGCCACCAGTGATTTAAGTAGCGGTGCCTACAATGAGCAGTTCTTC | CATSDLSSGAYNEQFF
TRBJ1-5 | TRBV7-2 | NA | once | TGTGCCAGCAGCTTAAATAGGCGGAATCAGCCCCAGCATTTT | CASSLNRRNQPQHF
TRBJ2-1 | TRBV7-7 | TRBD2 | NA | TGTGCTAGCAGCTCGACCCTGACTAGCGGGAGGGCCCATGAGCAGTTCTTC | CASSSTLTSGRAHEQFF
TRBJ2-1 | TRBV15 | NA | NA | TGTGCCACCAGTGGATGGCGGAGAACAAACTACAATGAGCAGTTCTTC | CATSGWRRTNYNEQFF
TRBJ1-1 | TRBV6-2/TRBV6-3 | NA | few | TGTGCCAGCAGTTACTTTGCCAGTGAAGCTTTCTTT | CASSYFASEAFF
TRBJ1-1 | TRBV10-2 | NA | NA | TGCGCCAGCAGTGAGTCAGCAAATGAAGCTTTCTTT | CASSESANEAFF
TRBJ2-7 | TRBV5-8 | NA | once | TGTGCCAGCGGGAGCTACGAGCAGTACTTC | CASGSYEQYF
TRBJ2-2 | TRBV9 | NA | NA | TGTGCCAGCAGCGTAGCCAGGAACACCGGGGAGCTGTTTTTT | CASSVARNTGELFF
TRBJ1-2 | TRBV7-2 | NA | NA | TGTGCCAGCAGCTTCCGGGACACCCACGCCCACTATGGCTACACCTTC | CASSFRDTHAHYGYTF
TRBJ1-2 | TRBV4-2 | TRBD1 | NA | TGTGCCAGCAGCCCCTACAGGGGGAACTATGGCTACACCTTC | CASSPYRGNYGYTF
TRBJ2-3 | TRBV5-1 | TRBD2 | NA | TGCGCCAGCAGCTCTGGACTAGCGGGAAATACGCAGTATTTT | CASSSGLAGNTQYF
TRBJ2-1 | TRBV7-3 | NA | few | TGTGCCAGCAGCTCACTAGTCAACTACAATGAGCAGTTCTTC | CASSSLVNYNEQFF
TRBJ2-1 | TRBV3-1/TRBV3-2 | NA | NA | TGTGCCAGCAGCCAAGGGGTAGCGCTTGAGCAGTTCTTC | CASSQGVALEQFF
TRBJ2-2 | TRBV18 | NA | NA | TGTGCCAGCTCACGATCTGAAGGGGGATCCACCGGGGAGCTGTTTTTT | CASSRSEGGSTGELFF
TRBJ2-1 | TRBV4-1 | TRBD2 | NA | TGCGCCAGCAGCCAAGGGAGTAGCGGGAGGGACGAGCAGTTCTTC | CASSQGSSGRDEQFF
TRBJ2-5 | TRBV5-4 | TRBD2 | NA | TGTGCCAGCAGCGCGGGACTAGCGGGAGTAGGTCAAGAGACCCAGTACTTC | CASSAGLAGVGQETQYF
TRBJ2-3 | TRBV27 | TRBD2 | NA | TGTGCCAGCAGTTTAATCCTAGCGGGAGGTGGAGATACGCAGTATTTT | CASSLILAGGGDTQYF